The next 23 T cell receptor beta chains were all read from a single sample in a study of siplizumab effects on memory and regulatory T cells. Repertoires were generated with immunoSEQ multiplex PCR, while TCRdb's copy carries only in-frame clones and drops some. The sample includes 85,000 to 130,000 clones, 75% to 95% of them seen just once. The sequenced material came from CD4+ T cells sorted from blood. These receptors all stem from a human donor in good health. Some clones in this sample may be carry-over from other donors' samples.

This chain connects TRBV27 to TRBJ2-6, with D perhaps being TRBD1 or TRBD2 (5 bases each). The germline CDR1 and CDR2 sequences are MNHEY and SMNVEV (reference sequence). Trimming removed 2 bases from V and 0 bases from J, with 14 bases in between. The length of the CDR3 is 18 residues. For the CDR3, the DNA is TGTGCCAGCAGTTTACGCGCAGGGACCTCCTCTGGGGCCAACGTCCTGACTTTC. It is translated as CASSLRAGTSSGANVLTF.

This chain uses TRBV2 with TRBJ1-5; D not certain. CDR1 is SNHLY and CDR2 is FYNNEI in the germline V gene. Trimming took off 4 bases at V and 1 base at J, with 8 bases between the two ends. The length of the CDR3 is 14 residues. Written as DNA, the CDR3 is TGTGCCAGCAGTGCTCGGCCGAGCAATCAGCCCCAGCATTTT. Amino acid sequence: CASSARPSNQPQHF.

The chain joins TRBV7-8 to TRBJ1-1, with D uncertain. CDR3 size: 17 residues. Germline V gene data show CDR1 as SGHVS and CDR2 as FQNEAQ. V was clipped by 5 bases and J by 6 bases, with 25 bases between them. This CDR3 reads CASSPRGGGSNLPEAFF. The DNA of the CDR3 is TGTGCCAGCAGCCCAAGAGGCGGAGGGAGTAATTTACCTGAAGCTTTCTTT.

This clone was observed a few times. This chain connects TRBV11-2 to TRBJ2-7; a possible D gene is TRBD2 (6 bases). CDR1 and CDR2 from the germline V gene are SGHAT and FQNNGV. The CDR3 consists of 13 residues. V shed 6 bases and J shed 1 base, with 10 bases lying between them. CDR3 nucleotides: TGTGCCAGCAGGACCGGAGGGTCCTACGAGCAGTACTTC. This encodes CASRTGGSYEQYF. Based on the CDR3 plus reference TRBV11-2 and TRBJ2-7, the full variable domain is EAGVAQSPRYKIIEKRQSVAFWCNPISGHATLYWYQQILGQGPKLLIQFQNNGVVDDSQLPKDRFSAERLKGVDSTLKIQPAKLEDSAVYLCASRTGGSYEQYFGPGTRLTVT.

The V call is TRBV7-9, the J call TRBJ1-5; no clear D gene. V gave up 4 bases and J gave up 3 bases, with 10 bases separating them. The CDR3 has 14 amino acids. Per the germline V gene, CDR1 is SEHNR and CDR2 is FQNEAQ (reference sequence). Here the CDR3 DNA reads TGTGCCAGCAGCTGGTCCGGACCCAATCAGCCCCAGCATTTT. Protein product: CASSWSGPNQPQHF. Filled out from reference TRBV7-9 and TRBJ1-5, the complete variable domain reads DTGVSQNPRHKITKRGQNVTFRCDPISEHNRLYWYRQTLGQGPEFLTYFQNEAQLEKSRLLSDRFSAERPKGSFSTLEIQRTEQGDSAMYLCASSWSGPNQPQHFGDGTRLSIL.

This rearrangement joins TRBV23-1 to TRBJ2-7; 8 bases are a match to TRBD2. TRBV23-1 is classed as an ORF, of uncertain function. The V segment lost 2 bases and the J segment 3 bases; nucleotides outside the gene matches: 15. This CDR3 has 18 residues. CDR3 nucleotides: TGCGCCAGCAGTCAAGTAAGTCAAGACCGGGAGGGTTTCTACGAGCAGTACTTC. Amino acids: CASSQVSQDREGFYEQYF.

This clone was picked up one time. The chain employs TRBV6-5 and TRBJ2-6; TRBD1 or TRBD2 may be the D gene (5 bases each). Germline V gene lookup returns CDR1 MNHEY and CDR2 SVGAGI. Trimming took off 4 bases at V and 2 bases at J, with 12 bases between the two ends. The length of the CDR3 is 16 residues. The CDR3 loop is CASSSSLGAGANVLTF. The CDR3 coding sequence is TGTGCCAGCAGTTCCTCCTTGGGGGCTGGGGCCAACGTCCTGACTTTC.

This clone was observed many times. The rearrangement links TRBV5-6 to TRBJ1-1, with 12 bases identical to TRBD1. With V trimmed by 6 bases and J by 2 bases, 5 bases remained unmatched. Germline CDR1 is SGHDT and CDR2 is YYEEEE. This CDR3 spans 15 amino acids. DNA of the CDR3: TGTGCCAGCACCGGGGACAGGGGGCGAAACACTGAAGCTTTCTTT. It encodes CASTGDRGRNTEAFF.

The chain carries TRBV7-2 and TRBJ2-6; 7 bases are a match to TRBD1. With V trimmed by 5 bases and J by 3 bases, 7 bases remained unmatched. The CDR3 spans 16 residues. Germline CDR1 is SGHTA and CDR2 is FQGNSA. Here the CDR3 DNA reads TGTGCCAGCAGCCCAGGGACAGCACTTGGGGCCAACGTCCTGACTTTC. This encodes CASSPGTALGANVLTF.

In its sample, this clone was seen once. This chain's CDR3 is CASSLSTDTQYF. The CDR3 DNA reads TGTGCCAGCAGTCTCTCCACAGATACGCAGTATTTT. The gene calls are TRBV6-1 and TRBJ2-3; D unresolved. Germline V lookup: CDR1 MNHNS, CDR2 SASEGT. Trimming cost V 5 bases and J 2 bases, with 5 bases left between them. This CDR3 contains 12 residues.

This clone has just a few counts. CDR3 protein: CASSLEGRGEAFF. Here the CDR3 DNA reads TGTGCCAGCAGCTTAGAGGGAAGGGGTGAAGCTTTCTTT. The V gene is TRBV11-2, the J gene TRBJ1-1; weak D call: TRBD1 (5 bases). CDR3 length equals 13 residues. V was shortened by 0 bases and J by 7 bases, with 9 bases between the two germline ends. Per germline, CDR1 SGHAT and CDR2 FQNNGV.

V and J are TRBV28 and TRBJ2-2; 9 bases are a match to TRBD1. There are 14 residues in the CDR3. With 8 bases clipped from V and 3 bases from J, the junction kept 4 bases outside the gene matches. Germline V gene sequence: CDR1 MDHEN, CDR2 SYDVKM. The CDR3 reads CASGQGPYTGELFF. The CDR3 coding sequence is TGTGCCAGCGGACAGGGGCCCTACACCGGGGAGCTGTTTTTT.

CDR3 region: CASSSAGAQNTEAFF. In nucleotides, the CDR3 is TGTGCCAGCAGCTCTGCAGGGGCGCAGAACACTGAAGCTTTCTTT. The chain joins TRBV7-9 to TRBJ1-1; D perhaps matches TRBD1 (6 bases). Trimming took off 4 bases at V and 1 base at J, with 13 bases between the two ends. The CDR3 consists of 15 residues. The germline V gene encodes CDR1 SEHNR and CDR2 FQNEAQ (reference sequence).

J is TRBJ2-1 and V is TRBV19, with a possible D match to TRBD2 (5 bases). CDR1 and CDR2 (germline): LNHDA, SQIVND (reference sequence). Trimming shortened V by 7 bases and J by 0 bases, and 13 bases separated the two germline ends. This CDR3 region has 15 residues. The CDR3 spells CASTGRGSSYNEQFF. CDR3 nucleotide sequence: TGTGCCAGTACCGGACGGGGAAGCTCCTACAATGAGCAGTTCTTC.

This clone has a single count. The chain combines TRBV6-5 with TRBJ2-7; TRBD1 might be the D (6 bases). This CDR3 is 13 amino acids long. Trimming took 5 bases from V and 4 from J, leaving 12 bases between them. Germline-derived CDR1 and CDR2 are MNHEY and SVGAGI. This CDR3 reads CASSEGGAYEQYF. CDR3 nucleotide sequence: TGTGCCAGCAGTGAAGGGGGAGCGTACGAGCAGTACTTC.

The J gene is TRBJ2-2, the V gene TRBV28; TRBD2 agrees at 7 bases. Germline V gene lookup returns CDR1 MDHEN and CDR2 SYDVKM. There are 17 residues in the CDR3. With 3 bases clipped from V and 2 bases from J, the junction kept 9 bases outside the gene matches. CDR3 DNA: TGTGCCAGCAGTTTCGGGGCTAGCGGAACCAACACCGGGGAGCTGTTTTTT. Translating gives CASSFGASGTNTGELFF.

The genes are TRBV11-3 and TRBJ2-7; 8 bases line up with TRBD1. With 5 bases clipped from V and 2 bases from J, the junction kept 11 bases outside the gene matches. Germline CDR1 and CDR2: SGHNT and YENEEA. CDR3 length: 16 residues. CDR3 region: CASSTLQGGQTYEQYF. The CDR3 DNA reads TGTGCCAGCAGCACGCTACAGGGGGGTCAAACCTACGAGCAGTACTTC.

This sequence joins TRBV6-5 and TRBJ2-7, with a tentative D call TRBD1 (5 bases). The germline gives CDR1 MNHEY, CDR2 SVGAGI. This CDR3 comprises 14 residues. The ends were cut back, 6 bases at V and 2 bases at J, with 14 bases in the middle. CDR3 sequence reads: CASSTSDRTYEQYF. The CDR3 DNA reads TGTGCCAGCAGCACCTCTGACAGAACCTACGAGCAGTACTTC.

The chain uses TRBV19 and TRBJ1-5; D not certain. CDR1 and CDR2 (germline): LNHDA, SQIVND (reference sequence). The CDR3 runs 15 residues. Between the trimmed V and J ends, which lost 2 bases and 2 bases, there was a span of 10 bases. In nucleotides, the CDR3 is TGTGCCAGTAGTATATTGGATAAGGGCAATCAGCCCCAGCATTTT. Translation: CASSILDKGNQPQHF.

This chain connects TRBV5-1 to TRBJ2-3, with D possibly being TRBD1 or TRBD2 (7 bases each). There are 20 residues in the CDR3. V lost 3 bases, J lost 5 bases, and 31 bases lay in between. From germline, CDR1 is SGHRS and CDR2 YFSETQ. CDR3 sequence (DNA): TGCGCCAGCAGCTGGGAGACAGGGCTTTTTGGGCGGGAGCGTCGAGATACGCAGTATTTT. This sequence encodes CASSWETGLFGRERRDTQYF.

The V and J genes are TRBV27 and TRBJ2-3, with 7 bases that match TRBD2. After removal of 6 bases from V and 3 bases from J, the junction contained 12 bases not matched to a gene. Germline values: CDR1 MNHEY, CDR2 SMNVEV (reference sequence). The CDR3 runs 16 residues. The CDR3 reads CASSRRGEHPTDTQYF. The CDR3, as DNA: TGTGCCAGCAGCCGACGGGGGGAGCACCCGACAGATACGCAGTATTTT.

The chain combines TRBV18 with TRBJ2-1, with TRBD2 matching over 11 bases. The CDR3 extends over 16 amino acids. The J segment lost 7 bases and the V segment lost 2 bases, leaving 7 bases of the junction unmatched. The V gene's germline CDR1 is KGHSH and CDR2 LQKENI. The CDR3 bases are TGTGCCAGCTCACCATCCCTAGCGGGAGGAGGGAATGAGCAGTTCTTC. Encoded protein: CASSPSLAGGGNEQFF. Filled out from reference TRBV18 and TRBJ2-1, the complete variable domain reads NAGVMQNPRHLVRRRGQEARLRCSPMKGHSHVYWYRQLPEEGLKFMVYLQKENIIDESGMPKERFSAEFPKEGPSILRIQQVVRGDSAAYFCASSPSLAGGGNEQFFGPGTRLTVL.

About this clone itself: Other DNA sequences of this sample code for an identical CDR3. This chain links TRBV10-3 with TRBJ2-3; 7 bases line up with TRBD1. CDR3 length: 14 amino acids. Germline-derived CDR1 and CDR2 are ENHRY and SYGVKD. The ends lost 2 bases at V and 2 bases at J; junction bases unmatched: 1. CDR3 residues: CAISEGQDTDTQYF. The CDR3 DNA reads as TGTGCCATCAGTGAGGGACAGGACACAGATACGCAGTATTTT.